This TCR beta chain was sequenced during a study of T cells in Graves' hyperthyroidism and ophthalmopathy (dated by TCRdb to about 2019). With regard to the full study: Peripheral blood samples were taken at initial diagnosis, before any treatment was given. A discovery cohort of about a hundred patients, roughly 43 with Graves' ophthalmopathy and 55 to 60 with stable Graves' hyperthyroidism, was used to find distinguishing TCR V-J signatures. Prospective prediction of ophthalmopathy was tested in an independent validation cohort of approximately 19 hyperthyroidism patients and approximately 17 patients who later progressed to ophthalmopathy. The 75 to 100 discovery patients were randomly split 7:3 into training and test sets. The study also compared thyroid tissue and blood T-cell repertoires from a handful of Graves' hyperthyroidism patients. After sampling, hyperthyroidism patients received methimazole starting at 30 mg daily, and ophthalmopathy patients received high-dose intravenous methylprednisolone. TCR Vbeta CDR3 sequencing of 135 peripheral blood samples (roughly 41 ophthalmopathy, 75 to 80 hyperthyroidism and around 17 progressor patients) is reported in the paper.

TCR beta CDR3 regions were amplified from RNA transcripts. The first round of RT-PCR for the TCR CDR3 was performed with the HTBI primer set and the Qiagen OneStep RT-PCR kit. A second multiplex PCR round built the libraries, followed by size selection and purification. Sequencing of the libraries was done on an Illumina HiSeq2000 using paired-end 100 bp reads. Per the original workflow: Raw data were processed with SOAPnuke, discarding reads with adapters, uncalled bases, mean Phred below 15, or no exact constant-primer or identifier match. High-quality paired reads were merged with COPE v1.2.5, and unique nucleotide sequences were defined as clonotypes. MiTCR v1.1 was used to align clonotypes to the IMGT TRBV, TRBD and TRBJ reference segments. The analysis was restricted to V-J combinations with a frequency above 0.0001, which together covered 99% to 99.2% of the repertoires. A TCS score was defined as the ratio between F50 (clonal expansion) and ExV (chaos), using BLOSUM62-based TCRdist between CDR3 peptides within each V-J. Welch's t-statistics and random forest reduced roughly 530 V-J features to around 14, which were used in a naive Bayes classifier (R e1071). The public reads were reprocessed in TCRdb via fastp at Q25 and MiXCR, keeping in-frame beta chains. Entries are consolidated by CDR3 protein sequence, retaining the most common genes and DNA. TCRdb's processing, not the authors' own work, is the source of the V and J calls. This sample has about 510,000 distinct CDR3 sequences in its table, and 12% to 15% of those were observed once. Of the sample, around 14% is held by the ten largest clones.

Study-wide conclusions, independent of this receptor: Sample size was not statistically predetermined, and blinding of investigators to group allocation was not performed. Most expanded thyroid clonotypes (frequency above 0.001) were also found in blood, which suggests that blood repertoires may mirror thyroid immune responses. In validation, the model predicted progression to ophthalmopathy a median of approximately 6.6 months before onset, with about 67% sensitivity and 72.22% specificity. Ophthalmopathy was separated from stable hyperthyroidism by a 13 V-J signature model, with around 90% sensitivity and about 81% specificity obtained in cross-validation and 80%/75% obtained in testing.

Stable Graves' hyperthyroidism was defined as the absence of progression to ophthalmopathy over 18 months of follow-up. The hyperthyroidism patients were between 18 and 65 years old and newly diagnosed, with a disease duration of less than 2 months. Exclusion was applied to patients with uncontrolled infections, other autoimmune diseases, pregnancy or lactation. Diagnoses relied on clinical symptoms, serum thyroxine and TRAb, thyroid ultrasound and orbital computed tomography. PBMCs were isolated from 8 to 10 ml of fresh peripheral blood by Ficoll-Paque density gradient centrifugation. Total RNA was extracted with Trizol reagent, and quality was checked on an Agilent 2100 Bioanalyzer. With respect to this clonotype: Its antigen specificity is not known. Base-call qualities are not available, and no considerably larger clone is one nucleotide away.

This receptor was taken from a woman aged 40-49 years with Graves' hyperthyroidism. Specimen: blood.

The DNA sequence is as follows: TGTGCCAGCAGTACCTCCATGGGGAATGATCTAGCGGACTACAATGAGCAGTACTTC. This translates into CASSTSMGNDLADYNEQYF. The sequence joins TRBV13 to TRBJ2-1; TRBD2 matches 7 bases in the middle. The DNA end lines up better with TRBJ2-7; the J call may be wrong. Per the germline V gene (reference sequence), PRHDT is the CDR1 and FYEKMQ is the CDR2. The CDR3, from cysteine to phenylalanine, totals 19 residues. Of the read, only the CDR3 DNA is kept; its 57 bases are in frame from base 1.